This T cell receptor beta chain was identified in a study of blood T cell dynamics during melanoma immunotherapy (dated by TCRdb to 2020 to 2021). Regarding the research as a whole: The patients had metastatic melanoma and were given first-line pembrolizumab or nivolumab plus ipilimumab as standard of care in the United Kingdom. To identify early correlates of response, the study profiled peripheral T cell receptor repertoires in patients with metastatic melanoma before and after one cycle of checkpoint inhibitor therapy. A training cohort was formed from consecutive patients, and a further independent group of patients from the same centre was pooled into an external validation set. Study-wide findings and limitations: A bifurcated reorganization of the PBMC repertoire at W3, with increased clonality or increased diversity, was observed in patients who later achieved disease control, unlike in progressors. The study was unable to establish whether the T cell clones driving the repertoire changes were melanoma-specific or instead reflected general immune activation. The relatively small sample size was acknowledged as a potential limitation on generalization of the results.

CDR1 SGHRS and CDR2 YFSETQ were looked up in the germline V gene. Trimming takes 4 bases off V and 8 bases off J; junction bases not matched to a gene: 7. From cysteine to phenylalanine, the CDR3 is 14 amino acids long. Only the CDR3 portion is preserved as DNA: 42 bases, with reading frame beginning at the first base. The sample's time point, from its label and the paper: pre-treatment baseline. Blood samples were collected before treatment (T0) and at week 3 (W3), after the first cycle of checkpoint blockade. Except for a couple of patients with rapid clinical progression, response was assessed 12 weeks after the first infusion by RECIST 1.1; disease control meant complete response, partial response or stable disease. Patients were excluded for prior systemic cancer treatment, concomitant immunosuppressant therapy or synchronous other active malignancies. Bulk PBMC and plasma cell-free DNA were both sequenced for TCR beta so that circulating cells and T cell turnover could be tracked. PBMC were isolated from blood with Lymphoprep and SepMate tubes, followed by red cell lysis. QIAamp DNA Blood Mini kits were used to extract DNA from PBMC and sorted T cell subsets.

For every bulk PBMC sample, a fixed 350 ng of DNA was loaded. TCR beta CDR3 sequences were amplified from genomic DNA using the immunoSEQ TCRb Assay kit according to manufacturer instructions. The KAPA Library Quantification Kit for Illumina platforms was used to quantify pooled libraries by qPCR. Pooled libraries were clustered at roughly 0.55-1.2 pM and sequenced on an Illumina NextSeq 500. As for how the authors treated the data: Analysis of the TCR data relied on immunoSEQ ANALYZER and the R LymphoSeq package. A rearrangement efficiency score was calculated as productive divided by the sum of productive and non-productive CDR3 sequences. Within each patient, timepoints were compared pairwise for clonality, measured with the Gini coefficient, and for diversity, measured with the Renyi index at alpha=1. Clonal relatedness, based on an edit distance of 3, and repertoire similarity, based on the Bhattacharyya coefficient, were both computed in LymphoSeq. To classify response, a linear discriminant analysis based on week-3 changes in clonality and diversity was built using the R MASS and caret packages. TCRdb re-hosts the immuneACCESS table, in-frame sequences only. Its copies lack some clones; in the studies checked, an unresolved V gene accounts for under half of them, and the cause for the rest is not known. For V, J and clone size, that table is used; D and trimming come from the DNA. This sample lists tens of thousands of clones; under 90% were detected once. The ten biggest clones cover more than 0.9% of the sample.

For this clone: Its antigen is still unknown. No base qualities exist here, and no much larger clone lies one base off it.

The V and J genes are TRBV5-1 and TRBJ2-2, with 8 junctional bases fitting TRBD1. The sequence was collected from a human donor with melanoma. Sequences were derived from blood, sampled from a patient treated with checkpoint blockade. The sequence in DNA is TGCGCCAGCAGCCTCCCCGGACAGGGAGGGGAGCTGTTTTTT. This gives the protein CASSLPGQGGELFF.